Sequencing of this T cell receptor (beta chain) was carried out in a study of monozygotic twins with inflammatory bowel disease. With regard to this clonotype: No antigen is known for it.

The germline V gene encodes CDR1 DFQATT and CDR2 SNEGSKA (reference sequence). The CDR3 runs to 16 residues. Eight distinct reactions (per sample) were used to make the cDNA. From the 5' RACE reads, TCRdb lists one entry per CDR3 protein and no DNA. This sample's table has some 440,000 distinct CDR3 sequences. Broader study findings: IBD patients showed reduced TCRbeta diversity (inverse Simpson) versus healthy co-twins. It was not supported that a single strong signal or clonotype was associated with IBD.

The chain joins TRBV20-1 to TRBJ2-5; TCRdb returns TRBD1, unconfirmable since there is no DNA. Sequences were obtained from blood. This receptor was obtained from a human donor with ulcerative colitis or Crohn's disease, or a healthy co-twin of an affected twin (not recorded which). The CDR3 sequence: CSARPPRDRAQETQYF.